This T cell receptor beta chain was found in a study of cytotoxic CD8 clonotypes in ibrutinib-treated CLL. Study-level background: Across the patients, about a dozen were relapsed/refractory, around 16 treatment-naive and 17 to 18 IGHV unmutated. Among responders, about 24 were partial and 2 complete; after median approximately 68 months, approximately 15 stayed remitted and about 12 progressed.

Comment on this clone: The antigen is not known.

TCRdb's copy holds only in-frame clones and misses some; the assay was immunoSEQ multiplex PCR. In the table there are 110,000 to 150,000 clones, around 76% of which are singletons. Study-wide results and limits: Starting clonality was above that of age-matched healthy donors and tracked circulating CD8+ T-cell counts.

Sample: PBMCs, taken after 24 months of ibrutinib treatment. The clonotype originates from a human donor with chronic lymphocytic leukemia.

The CDR3: CASRGGESSYNSPLHF. CDR3 DNA: TGTGCCAGCAGGGGGGGGGAGAGCTCCTATAATTCACCCCTCCACTTT. The chain has TRBV2 and TRBJ1-6, with a weak D call TRBD1 (5 bases). The CDR3 totals 16 residues. The ends were cut back, 6 bases at V and 0 bases at J, with 12 bases in the middle. The germline CDR1 and CDR2 sequences are SNHLY and FYNNEI.